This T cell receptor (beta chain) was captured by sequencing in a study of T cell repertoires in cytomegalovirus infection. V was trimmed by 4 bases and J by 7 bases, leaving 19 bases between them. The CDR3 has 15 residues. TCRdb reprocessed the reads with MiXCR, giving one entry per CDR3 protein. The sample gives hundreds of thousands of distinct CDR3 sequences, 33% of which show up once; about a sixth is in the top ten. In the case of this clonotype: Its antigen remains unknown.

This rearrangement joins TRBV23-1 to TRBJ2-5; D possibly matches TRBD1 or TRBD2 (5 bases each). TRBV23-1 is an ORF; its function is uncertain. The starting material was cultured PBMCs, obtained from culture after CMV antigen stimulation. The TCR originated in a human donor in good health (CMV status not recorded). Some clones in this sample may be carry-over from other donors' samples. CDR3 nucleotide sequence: TGCGCCAGCAGTCTAATCGAGGGGTGGGTCTGGACCCAGTACTTC. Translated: CASSLIEGWVWTQYF.